Shown below are 10 T cell receptor beta chains from a single sample sequenced in a study of cytomegalovirus exposure and HLA in healthy donors. PCR employed 60 Vbeta and 13 Jbeta primers. Assay used: immunoSEQ multiplex PCR; TCRdb lists only in-frame clones, some missing. The data hold around 200,000 clones, with around 83% observed a single time. Sequencing was done on a sample of PBMCs. These receptors were taken from a girl aged 2-10 years in good health and CMV-seropositive.

The chain recombines TRBV7-9 with TRBJ2-3; D remains unclear. V was trimmed by 2 bases and J by 3 bases, leaving 6 bases between them. In germline, CDR1 is SEHNR, CDR2 FQNEAQ (reference sequence). This CDR3 has 13 residues. CDR3 in amino acids: CASSLMETDTQYF. For the CDR3, the DNA is TGTGCCAGCAGCTTAATGGAGACAGATACGCAGTATTTT.

This clone was recorded only once. This sequence joins TRBV9 and TRBJ1-1, with a possible D match to TRBD1 (5 bases). Trimming cost V 0 bases and J 5 bases, with 14 bases left between them. The germline CDR1 and CDR2 sequences are SGDLS and YYNGEE. CDR3 size: 15 residues. CDR3 loop: CASSVGNTGGTEAFF. Written as DNA, the CDR3 is TGTGCCAGCAGCGTAGGTAATACCGGGGGGACTGAAGCTTTCTTT.

The V call is TRBV30, the J call TRBJ1-3; D gene uncertain. The CDR3 is made up of 14 amino acids. Germline V CDR1 and CDR2: GTSNPN, SVGIG (reference sequence). The V end lost 2 bases, the J end lost 0 bases, and 8 bases lay between the germline ends. The CDR3 is CAWSRSSSGNTIYF. CDR3 in DNA: TGTGCCTGGAGTCGGTCGAGCTCTGGAAACACCATATATTTT.

The rearrangement links TRBV19 to TRBJ1-1; 8 nucleotides align to TRBD1. The germline CDR1 and CDR2 sequences are LNHDA and SQIVND (reference sequence). The CDR3 is 15 residues long. V lost 2 bases and J lost 5; bases outside the gene matches: 7. The CDR3 protein is CASSILQGARTEAFF. In DNA form, the CDR3 reads TGTGCCAGTAGTATATTGCAGGGGGCTAGAACTGAAGCTTTCTTT.

The sample holds one count of this clone. This rearrangement joins TRBV5-5 to TRBJ1-1; 11 bases align to TRBD1. Germline V gives CDR1 SGHKS, CDR2 YYEKEE (reference sequence). The V and J ends lost 2 bases and 4 bases, in that order; junction bases with no gene match: 10. The CDR3 length is 17 residues. The CDR3 protein is CASSLIGTGGFGTEAFF. CDR3 nucleotide sequence: TGTGCCAGCAGCTTAATCGGGACAGGGGGGTTTGGCACTGAAGCTTTCTTT.

The gene calls are TRBV27 and TRBJ1-5, with 9 bases matching TRBD1. The CDR3 consists of 16 residues. The J segment lost 4 bases and the V segment lost 5 bases, leaving 9 bases of the junction unmatched. Germline V gives CDR1 MNHEY, CDR2 SMNVEV (reference sequence). The CDR3 reads CASSQGDRVENQPQHF. In DNA form, the CDR3 reads TGTGCCAGCAGTCAAGGGGACAGGGTGGAAAATCAGCCCCAGCATTTT.

The chain links TRBV19 to TRBJ2-2; 8 nucleotides align to TRBD1. This CDR3 has 16 amino acids. V lost 1 base to trimming and J lost 7 bases; unmatched junction nucleotides: 8. Germline V gene sequence: CDR1 LNHDA, CDR2 SQIVND (reference sequence). DNA of the CDR3: TGTGCCAGTAGTATAGTCGGCAGGGGGCGTAACGGGGAGCTGTTTTTT. Encoded protein: CASSIVGRGRNGELFF.

This clone has only a few counts. DNA for the CDR3: TGTGCCACCAGCAGAGACAGGGGTGTTCAGCCCCAGCATTTT. This translates into CATSRDRGVQPQHF. The chain combines TRBV15 with TRBJ1-5, with a tentative D call TRBD1 (6 bases). This CDR3 is built from 14 residues. The germline CDR1 and CDR2 sequences are LNHNV and YYDKDF (reference sequence). V was shortened by 0 bases and J by 6 bases, with 9 bases between the two germline ends.

The chain couples TRBV19 to TRBJ1-4; TRBD1 matches 7 bases. CDR1 and CDR2 from the germline V gene are LNHDA and SQIVND (reference sequence). J was trimmed by 0 bases and V by 3 bases; bases with no gene match: 10. CDR3 length: 18 residues. The CDR3 is CASSIWTGLPSTNEKLFF. The CDR3 DNA reads as TGTGCCAGTAGTATTTGGACAGGACTCCCTTCAACTAATGAAAAACTGTTTTTT.

The V gene is TRBV11-2, the J gene TRBJ2-5, with TRBD2 matching 8 bases. This CDR3 comprises 15 residues. CDR1 is SGHAT, CDR2 FQNNGV, per germline. The V and J ends lost 4 bases and 3 bases, in that order; junction bases with no gene match: 7. In DNA form, the CDR3 reads TGTGCCAGCAGCTCCGGGGGACTAGAAGAAGAGACCCAGTACTTC. This encodes CASSSGGLEEETQYF.